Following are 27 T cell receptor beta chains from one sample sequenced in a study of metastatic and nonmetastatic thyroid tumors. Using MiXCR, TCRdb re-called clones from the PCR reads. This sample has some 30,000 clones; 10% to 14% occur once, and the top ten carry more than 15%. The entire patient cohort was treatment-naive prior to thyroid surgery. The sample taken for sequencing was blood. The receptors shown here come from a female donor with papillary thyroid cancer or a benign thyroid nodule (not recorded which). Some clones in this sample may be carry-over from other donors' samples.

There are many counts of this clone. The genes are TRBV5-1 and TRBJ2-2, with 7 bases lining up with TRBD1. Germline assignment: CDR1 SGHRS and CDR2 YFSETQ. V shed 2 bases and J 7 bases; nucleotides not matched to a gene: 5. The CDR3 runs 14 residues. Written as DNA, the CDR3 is TGCGCCAGCAGCTTCGGGACAGAGGGCGGGGAGCTGTTTTTT. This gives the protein CASSFGTEGGELFF.

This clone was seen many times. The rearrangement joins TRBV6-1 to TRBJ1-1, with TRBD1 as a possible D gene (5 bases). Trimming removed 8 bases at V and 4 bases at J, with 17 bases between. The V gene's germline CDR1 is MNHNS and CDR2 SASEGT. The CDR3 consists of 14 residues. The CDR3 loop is CASCGRGWSTEAFF. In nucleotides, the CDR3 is TGTGCCAGCTGTGGGAGGGGCTGGTCCACTGAAGCTTTCTTT.

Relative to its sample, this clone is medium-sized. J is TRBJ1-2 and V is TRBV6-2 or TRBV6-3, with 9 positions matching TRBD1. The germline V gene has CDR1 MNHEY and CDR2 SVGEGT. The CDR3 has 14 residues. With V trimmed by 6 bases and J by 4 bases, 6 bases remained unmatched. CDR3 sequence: CASRGQDRGYGYTF. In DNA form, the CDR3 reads TGTGCCAGCAGAGGTCAGGACAGGGGCTATGGCTACACCTTC.

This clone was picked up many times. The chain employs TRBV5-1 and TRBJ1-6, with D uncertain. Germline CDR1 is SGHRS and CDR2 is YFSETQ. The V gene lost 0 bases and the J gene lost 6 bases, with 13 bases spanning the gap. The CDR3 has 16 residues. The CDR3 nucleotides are TGCGCCAGCAGCTTGGACTGGGTGACTTCTAATTCACCCCTCCACTTT. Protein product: CASSLDWVTSNSPLHF. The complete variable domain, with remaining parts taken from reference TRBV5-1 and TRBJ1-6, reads KAGVTQTPRYLIKTRGQQVTLSCSPISGHRSVSWYQQTPGQGLQFLFEYFSETQRNKGNFPGRFSGRQFSNSRSEMNVSTLELGDSALYLCASSLDWVTSNSPLHFGNGTRLTVT.

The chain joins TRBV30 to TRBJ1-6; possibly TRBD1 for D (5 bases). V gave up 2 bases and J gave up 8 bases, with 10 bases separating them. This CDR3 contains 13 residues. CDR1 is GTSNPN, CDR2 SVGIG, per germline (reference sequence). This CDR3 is CAWSTQADSPLHF. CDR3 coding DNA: TGTGCCTGGAGTACACAGGCCGATTCACCCCTCCACTTT.

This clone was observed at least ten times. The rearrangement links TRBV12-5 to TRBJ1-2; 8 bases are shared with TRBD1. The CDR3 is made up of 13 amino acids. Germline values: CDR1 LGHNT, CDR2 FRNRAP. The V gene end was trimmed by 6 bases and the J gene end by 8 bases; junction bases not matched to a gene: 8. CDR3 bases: TGTGCTAGTGGCCCGACAGGGGCGGACGGCTACACCTTC. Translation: CASGPTGADGYTF.

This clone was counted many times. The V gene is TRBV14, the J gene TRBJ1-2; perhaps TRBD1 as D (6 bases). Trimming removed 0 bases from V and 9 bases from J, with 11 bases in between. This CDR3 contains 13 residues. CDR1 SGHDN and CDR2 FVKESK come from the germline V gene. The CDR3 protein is CASSQDWGARYTF. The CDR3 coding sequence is TGTGCCAGCAGCCAAGATTGGGGGGCTCGCTACACCTTC.

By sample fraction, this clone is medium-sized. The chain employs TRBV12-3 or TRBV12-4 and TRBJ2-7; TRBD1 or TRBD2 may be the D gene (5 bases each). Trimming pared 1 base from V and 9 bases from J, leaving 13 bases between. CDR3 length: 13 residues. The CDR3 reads CASSLDLGDGQYF. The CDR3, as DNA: TGTGCCAGCAGTTTAGACCTAGGGGACGGGCAGTACTTC.

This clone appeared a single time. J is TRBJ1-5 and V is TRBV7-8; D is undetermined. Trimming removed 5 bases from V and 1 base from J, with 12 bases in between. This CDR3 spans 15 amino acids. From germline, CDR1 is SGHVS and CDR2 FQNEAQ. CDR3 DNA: TGTGCCAGCAGCCCCAGACAAGTCAGCAATCAGCCCCAGCATTTT. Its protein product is CASSPRQVSNQPQHF.

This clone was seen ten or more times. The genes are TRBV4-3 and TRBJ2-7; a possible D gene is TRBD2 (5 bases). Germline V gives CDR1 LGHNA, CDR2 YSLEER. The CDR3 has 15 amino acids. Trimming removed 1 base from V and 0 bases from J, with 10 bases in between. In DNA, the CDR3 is TGCGCCAGCAGCCAAGTTGCGGGTAACTCCTACGAGCAGTACTTC. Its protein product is CASSQVAGNSYEQYF.

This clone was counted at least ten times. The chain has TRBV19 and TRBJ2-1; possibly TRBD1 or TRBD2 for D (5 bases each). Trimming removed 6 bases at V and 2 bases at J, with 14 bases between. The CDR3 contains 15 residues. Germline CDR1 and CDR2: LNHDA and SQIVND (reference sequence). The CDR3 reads CASRLDRGAYNEQFF. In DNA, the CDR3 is TGTGCCAGTAGGTTAGACCGAGGGGCCTACAATGAGCAGTTCTTC.

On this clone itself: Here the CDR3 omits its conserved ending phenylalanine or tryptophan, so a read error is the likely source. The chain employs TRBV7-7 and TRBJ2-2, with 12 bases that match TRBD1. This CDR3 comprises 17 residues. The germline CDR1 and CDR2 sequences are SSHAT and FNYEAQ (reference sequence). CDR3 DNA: TGTGCTAGCAGCTTAGACCCGGGACAGGGGGCATCCTGGGAGCTGTTTCTT. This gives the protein CASSLDPGQGASWELFL.

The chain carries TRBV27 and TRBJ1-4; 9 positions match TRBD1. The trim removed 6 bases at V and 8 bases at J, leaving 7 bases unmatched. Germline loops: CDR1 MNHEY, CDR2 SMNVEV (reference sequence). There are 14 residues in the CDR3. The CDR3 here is CASSHRTGEEKLFF. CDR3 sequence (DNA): TGTGCCAGCAGCCATAGGACAGGGGAGGAAAAACTGTTTTTT. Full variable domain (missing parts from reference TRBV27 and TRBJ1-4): EAQVTQNPRYLITVTGKKLTVTCSQNMNHEYMSWYRQDPGLGLRQIYYSMNVEVTDKGDVPEGYKVSRKEKRNFPLILESPSPNQTSLYFCASSHRTGEEKLFFGSGTQLSVL.

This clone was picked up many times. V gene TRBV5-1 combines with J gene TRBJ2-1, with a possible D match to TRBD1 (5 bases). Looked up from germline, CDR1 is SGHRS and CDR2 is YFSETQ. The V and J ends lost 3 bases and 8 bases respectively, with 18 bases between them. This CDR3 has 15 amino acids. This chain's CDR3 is CASSSLAAEGDEQFF. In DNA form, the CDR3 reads TGCGCCAGCAGCTCCCTGGCCGCCGAAGGGGATGAGCAGTTCTTC.

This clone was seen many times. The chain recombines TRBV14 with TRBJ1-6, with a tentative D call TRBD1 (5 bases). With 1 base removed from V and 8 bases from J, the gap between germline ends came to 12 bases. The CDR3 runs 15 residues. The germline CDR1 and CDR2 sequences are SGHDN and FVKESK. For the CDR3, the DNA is TGTGCCAGCAGCCAAGGTGGGGGTTTGTATTCACCCCTCCACTTT. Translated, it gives CASSQGGGLYSPLHF.

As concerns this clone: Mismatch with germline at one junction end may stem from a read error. The CDR3 sequence is CACSSWTSAYKETQYF. CDR3 bases: TGTGCCTGCAGCTCTTGGACTAGCGCCTACAAAGAGACCCAGTACTTC. The chain employs TRBV3-1 and TRBJ2-5, with 9 bases lining up with TRBD2. CDR3 length: 16 residues. Germline CDR1 LGHDT, CDR2 YNNKEL (reference sequence).

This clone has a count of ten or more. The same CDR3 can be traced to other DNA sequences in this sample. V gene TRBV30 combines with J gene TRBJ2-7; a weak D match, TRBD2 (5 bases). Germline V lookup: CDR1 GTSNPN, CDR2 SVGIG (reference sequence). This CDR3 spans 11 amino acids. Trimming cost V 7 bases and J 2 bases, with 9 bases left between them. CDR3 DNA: TGTGCCTACGGGGTTCCCTACGAGCAGTACTTC. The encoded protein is CAYGVPYEQYF.

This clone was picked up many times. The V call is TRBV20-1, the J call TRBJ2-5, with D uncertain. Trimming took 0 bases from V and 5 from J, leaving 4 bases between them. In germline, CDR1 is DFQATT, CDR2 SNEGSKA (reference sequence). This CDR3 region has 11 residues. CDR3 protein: CSARDWETQYF. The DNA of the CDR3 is TGCAGTGCTAGAGATTGGGAGACCCAGTACTTC.

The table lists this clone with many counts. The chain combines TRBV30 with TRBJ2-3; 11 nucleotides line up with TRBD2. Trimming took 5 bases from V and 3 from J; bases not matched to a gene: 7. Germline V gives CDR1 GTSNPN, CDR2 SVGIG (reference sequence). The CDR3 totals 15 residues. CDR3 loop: CAWDKASGRTDTQYF. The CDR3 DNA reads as TGTGCCTGGGACAAAGCTAGCGGGAGGACAGATACGCAGTATTTT.

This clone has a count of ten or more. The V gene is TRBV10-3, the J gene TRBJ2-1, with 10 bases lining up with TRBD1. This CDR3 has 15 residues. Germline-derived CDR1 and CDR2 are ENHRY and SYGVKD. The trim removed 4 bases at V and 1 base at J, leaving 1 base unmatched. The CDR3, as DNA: TGTGCCATCAGTGCGGACAGGGGGTCCTACAATGAGCAGTTCTTC. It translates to CAISADRGSYNEQFF.

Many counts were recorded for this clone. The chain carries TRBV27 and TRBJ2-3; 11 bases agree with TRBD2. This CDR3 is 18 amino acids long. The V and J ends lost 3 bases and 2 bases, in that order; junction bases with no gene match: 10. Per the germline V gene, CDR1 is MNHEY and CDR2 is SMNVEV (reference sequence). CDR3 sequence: CASSFGGLAADFTDTQYF. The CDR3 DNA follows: TGTGCCAGCAGTTTTGGGGGACTAGCGGCAGACTTCACAGATACGCAGTATTTT.

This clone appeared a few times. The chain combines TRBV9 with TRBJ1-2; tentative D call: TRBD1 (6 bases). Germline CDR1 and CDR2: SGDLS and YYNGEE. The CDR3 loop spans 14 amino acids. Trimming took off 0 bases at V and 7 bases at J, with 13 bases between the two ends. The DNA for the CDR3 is TGTGCCAGCAGCGTAGAGGGGGGCCGGTTTGGCTACACCTTC. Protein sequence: CASSVEGGRFGYTF.

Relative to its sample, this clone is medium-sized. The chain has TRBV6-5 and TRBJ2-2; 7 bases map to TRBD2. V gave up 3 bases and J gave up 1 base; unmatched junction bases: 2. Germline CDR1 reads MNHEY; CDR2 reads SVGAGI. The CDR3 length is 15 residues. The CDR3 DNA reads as TGTGCCAGCAGTTATGGCGGGGGGAACACCGGGGAGCTGTTTTTT. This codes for CASSYGGGNTGELFF.

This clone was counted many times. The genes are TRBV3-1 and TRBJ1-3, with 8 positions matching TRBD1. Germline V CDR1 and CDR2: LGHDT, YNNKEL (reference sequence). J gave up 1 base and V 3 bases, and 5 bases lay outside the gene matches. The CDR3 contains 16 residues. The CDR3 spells CASSHTGTGSGNTIYF. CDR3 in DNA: TGTGCCAGCAGCCATACCGGGACAGGATCTGGAAACACCATATATTTT.

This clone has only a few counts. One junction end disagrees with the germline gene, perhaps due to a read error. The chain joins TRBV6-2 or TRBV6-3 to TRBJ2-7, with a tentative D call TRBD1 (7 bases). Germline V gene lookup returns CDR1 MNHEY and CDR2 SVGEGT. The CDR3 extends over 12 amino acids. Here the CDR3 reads CASSFDRDSGNF. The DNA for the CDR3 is TGTGCCAGCAGCTTCGACAGGGACTCTGGTAACTTC.

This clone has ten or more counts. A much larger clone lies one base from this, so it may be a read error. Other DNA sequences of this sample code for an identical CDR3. In DNA, the CDR3 is TGTGCCAGCAGTTCCGGGACAGACCAAGGGACCCAGTACTTC. Its protein product is CASSSGTDQGTQYF. The rearrangement links TRBV12-3 or TRBV12-4 to TRBJ2-5, with 7 bases fitting TRBD1. This CDR3 spans 14 amino acids.

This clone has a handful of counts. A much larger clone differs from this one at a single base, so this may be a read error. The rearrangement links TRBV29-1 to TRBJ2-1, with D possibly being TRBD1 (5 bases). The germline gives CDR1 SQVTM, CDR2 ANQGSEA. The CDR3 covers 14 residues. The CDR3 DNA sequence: TGCGGCGTTGTCTCCCAGGGCCTCTACAATGAGCAGTTCTTC. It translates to CGVVSQGLYNEQFF.